The 25 T cell receptor beta chains below all came from one sample that was sequenced in a study of early T cells in non-severe SARS-CoV-2 infection. MiXCR, applied by TCRdb to the 5' RACE reads, yields one record per CDR3 protein. This table has under 25,000 distinct CDR3 sequences, roughly 4.5% appearing once. Sequenced material: whole blood. These receptors were taken from an adult who was a healthcare worker with PCR-confirmed SARS-CoV-2 infection or an uninfected control (not recorded which).

The sample holds many counts of this clonotype. This chain connects TRBV9 to TRBJ1-2, with 8 nucleotides matching TRBD1. V lost 7 bases, J lost 5 bases, and 4 bases stayed unmatched. There are 12 residues in the CDR3. CDR1 and CDR2 from the germline V gene are SGDLS and YYNGEE. Written as DNA, the CDR3 is TGTGCCAGCCGACAGGGGACTTATGGCTACACCTTC. Amino acids: CASRQGTYGYTF.

This clonotype was seen only a few times. The chain carries TRBV20-1 and TRBJ1-1; no definite D call. Trimming took off 1 base at V and 1 base at J, with 19 bases between the two ends. Germline values: CDR1 DFQATT, CDR2 SNEGSKA (reference sequence). The CDR3 extends over 17 amino acids. The CDR3 protein is CSARVSPGRRQNTEAFF. DNA for the CDR3: TGCAGTGCTAGAGTATCCCCCGGGCGGAGACAGAACACTGAAGCTTTCTTT.

This clonotype was counted many times. The chain carries TRBV7-6 and TRBJ2-2, with TRBD2 matching over 9 bases. This CDR3 has 15 amino acids. The ends lost 3 bases at V and 9 bases at J; junction bases unmatched: 8. The germline CDR1 and CDR2 sequences are SGHVS and FNYEAQ. The CDR3: CASSLPGTSPRELFF. The CDR3, as DNA: TGTGCCAGCAGCTTGCCCGGGACTAGCCCCCGGGAGCTGTTTTTT. Together with reference TRBV7-6 and TRBJ2-2, the CDR3 gives the full variable domain: GAGVSQSPRYKVTKRGQDVALRCDPISGHVSLYWYRQALGQGPEFLTYFNYEAQQDKSGLPNDRFSAERPEGSISTLTIQRTEQRDSAMYRCASSLPGTSPRELFFGEGSRLTVL.

This chain joins TRBV7-2 and TRBJ1-5; D is uncertain. Germline CDR1 is SGHTA and CDR2 is FQGNSA. The ends were cut back, 3 bases at V and 4 bases at J, with 4 bases in the middle. The CDR3 loop spans 12 amino acids. The CDR3 sequence: CASSFLNQPQHF. CDR3 DNA sequence: TGTGCCAGCAGCTTCCTGAATCAGCCCCAGCATTTT.

About this clonotype itself: A single base separates this from a much larger clone, so it may be a read error. The rearrangement uses TRBV30 and TRBJ1-2; perhaps TRBD1 as D (5 bases). Germline loops: CDR1 GTSNPN, CDR2 SVGIG (reference sequence). There are 13 residues in the CDR3. In DNA form, the CDR3 reads TGTGCCCGGAGTGTACTGAGGGGCCATGGCTACACCTTC. Translated, it gives CARSVLRGHGYTF.

This clonotype was found many times. V and J are TRBV3-1 and TRBJ2-3; no clear D. The CDR3 is made up of 11 amino acids. The germline gives CDR1 LGHDT, CDR2 YNNKEL (reference sequence). Trimming removed 6 bases from V and 3 bases from J, with 4 bases in between. CDR3: CASRHTDTQYF. The CDR3 nucleotides are TGTGCCAGCAGGCATACAGATACGCAGTATTTT.

This clonotype is medium-sized within its sample. The genes are TRBV7-3 and TRBJ1-5; weak D call: TRBD1 (5 bases). The CDR3 covers 13 residues. V was pared by 5 bases and J by 7 bases, with 12 bases between. Germline V gene lookup returns CDR1 SGHTA and CDR2 FQGTGA. CDR3 protein: CASSVERGQPQHF. CDR3 DNA sequence: TGTGCCAGCAGCGTCGAGAGGGGACAGCCCCAGCATTTT.

This clonotype was recorded at least ten times. The J gene is TRBJ1-2, the V gene TRBV12-3 or TRBV12-4, with D tentatively TRBD1 (5 bases). The CDR3 totals 14 residues. Trimming took 3 bases from V and 7 from J, leaving 15 bases between them. CDR3 sequence (DNA): TGTGCCAGCAGTTTTCTCGCAGGGTTCTCTGGCTACACCTTC. Its translation: CASSFLAGFSGYTF.

This clonotype was detected ten times or more. The chain has TRBV7-9 and TRBJ1-6, with 7 bases that match TRBD1. CDR1 is SEHNR, CDR2 FQNEAQ, per germline (reference sequence). The CDR3 extends over 15 amino acids. Trimming cost V 3 bases and J 9 bases; bases outside gene matches: 8. This CDR3 reads CASSLSGTALSPLHF. CDR3 in DNA: TGTGCCAGCAGCTTGTCCGGGACAGCTCTTTCACCCCTCCACTTT. Full variable domain (remainder filled in from reference TRBV7-9 and TRBJ1-6): DTGVSQNPRHKITKRGQNVTFRCDPISEHNRLYWYRQTLGQGPEFLTYFQNEAQLEKSRLLSDRFSAERPKGSFSTLEIQRTEQGDSAMYLCASSLSGTALSPLHFGNGTRLTVT.

This clonotype was seen ten or more times. The chain couples TRBV12-5 to TRBJ1-1, with 7 bases fitting TRBD1. This CDR3 contains 15 residues. The junction had 7 bases not matched to a gene; V was cut back by 3 bases and J by 3 bases. Germline loops: CDR1 LGHNT, CDR2 FRNRAP. CDR3 sequence reads: CASGFGGTAHTEAFF. CDR3 bases: TGTGCTAGTGGTTTTGGCGGGACAGCCCACACTGAAGCTTTCTTT. The full variable domain, rest sourced from reference TRBV12-5 and TRBJ1-1, is DARVTQTPRHKVTEMGQEVTMRCQPILGHNTVFWYRQTMMQGLELLAYFRNRAPLDDSGMPKDRFSAEMPDATLATLKIQPSEPRDSAVYFCASGFGGTAHTEAFFGQGTRLTVV.

Sample share makes this clonotype medium-sized. This rearrangement joins TRBV7-9 to TRBJ2-7, with a tentative D call TRBD2 (6 bases). From germline, CDR1 is SEHNR and CDR2 FQNEAQ (reference sequence). V was clipped by 2 bases and J by 4 bases, with 6 bases between them. The CDR3 length is 12 residues. The CDR3 coding sequence is TGTGCCAGCAGCTTAAGCGGGTACGAGCAGTACTTC. Its protein is CASSLSGYEQYF.

This clonotype showed up just a few times. The chain joins TRBV11-2 to TRBJ2-7; 8 nucleotides align to TRBD1. Germline values: CDR1 SGHAT, CDR2 FQNNGV. The CDR3 length is 14 residues. V shed 1 base, J shed 6 bases, and the junction held 5 bases outside the gene matches. In DNA, the CDR3 is TGTGCCAGCAGCTTAGCCAGGGGGCTATTCGAGCAGTACTTC. This sequence encodes CASSLARGLFEQYF.

The sample holds many counts of this clonotype. This chain connects TRBV29-1 to TRBJ2-7; D gene ambiguous. This CDR3 is 13 amino acids long. Trimming cost V 0 bases and J 0 bases, with 6 bases left between them. Germline V gene lookup returns CDR1 SQVTM and CDR2 ANQGSEA. In DNA form, the CDR3 reads TGCAGCGTTGAAGAGGATATCTCCTACGAGCAGTACTTC. Its translation is CSVEEDISYEQYF.

This clonotype is judged medium-sized (0.01 to 0.1%). The J gene is TRBJ2-1, the V gene TRBV7-9; perhaps TRBD1 as D (5 bases). The V gene's germline CDR1 is SEHNR and CDR2 FQNEAQ (reference sequence). Deletions cut 5 bases from V and 0 bases from J, with 14 bases between. The CDR3 runs 16 residues. The DNA for the CDR3 is TGTGCCAGCAGCCCGACAGAACGAGGCTCCTACAATGAGCAGTTCTTC. Amino acids: CASSPTERGSYNEQFF.

This clonotype was seen ten or more times. V and J are TRBV7-9 and TRBJ2-1; 7 bases fit TRBD2. Losses at the gene ends were 5 bases for V and 8 bases for J; bases not matched to a gene: 9. Germline values: CDR1 SEHNR, CDR2 FQNEAQ (reference sequence). The CDR3 spans 14 residues. This CDR3 reads CASSIRTSWDEQFF. CDR3 nucleotide sequence: TGTGCCAGCAGCATTCGGACTAGTTGGGATGAGCAGTTCTTC.

This clonotype ranks as medium-sized. The gene calls are TRBV7-8 and TRBJ1-1; D is uncertain. The V end lost 1 base, the J end lost 1 base, and 4 bases lay between the germline ends. The length of the CDR3 is 13 residues. Germline V gene sequence: CDR1 SGHVS, CDR2 FQNEAQ. The CDR3 spells CASSLEGNTEAFF. The CDR3 nucleotides read TGTGCCAGCAGCTTAGAGGGGAACACTGAAGCTTTCTTT.

This clonotype was recorded a few times. J is TRBJ2-3 and V is TRBV7-8; D gene unclear. The CDR3 contains 12 residues. V was cut by 5 bases and J by 6 bases, with 9 bases left in between. Germline values: CDR1 SGHVS, CDR2 FQNEAQ. The CDR3 bases are TGTGCCAGCAGCCCGCCTCCCGATACGCAGTATTTT. Translated: CASSPPPDTQYF.

The V gene is TRBV24-1, the J gene TRBJ2-2, with D uncertain. The CDR3 sequence is 11 residues long. The V end was cut by 8 bases, the J end by 6 bases, with 6 bases between. The germline gives CDR1 KGHDR, CDR2 SFDVKD. The CDR3 protein is CATMGSGELFF. CDR3 bases: TGTGCCACCATGGGGTCCGGGGAGCTGTTTTTT.

The rearrangement links TRBV3-1 to TRBJ1-2; D is possibly TRBD1 (5 bases). Germline V gene sequence: CDR1 LGHDT, CDR2 YNNKEL (reference sequence). The CDR3 totals 14 residues. The V and J ends lost 3 bases and 4 bases respectively, with 12 bases between them. DNA for the CDR3: TGTGCCAGCAGCCATCGCGGGGCTCTCTATGGCTACACCTTC. It encodes CASSHRGALYGYTF.

The table lists this clonotype with a few counts. This rearrangement joins TRBV11-3 to TRBJ2-2; D is unresolved. Germline CDR1 and CDR2: SGHNT and YENEEA. V shed 2 bases and J shed 7 bases, with 14 bases lying between them. CDR3 size: 15 residues. The CDR3 DNA is TGTGCCAGCAGCTTATCGATGATATACGGCGGGGAGCTGTTTTTT. Translation: CASSLSMIYGGELFF.

The chain links TRBV11-2 to TRBJ1-6; D ambiguous. V gave up 5 bases and J gave up 0 bases, with 11 bases separating them. The V gene's germline CDR1 is SGHAT and CDR2 FQNNGV. This CDR3 spans 16 amino acids. CDR3 loop: CASSTRPGSYNSPLHF. The CDR3 nucleotides are TGTGCCAGCAGCACCCGACCGGGCTCCTATAATTCACCCCTCCACTTT.

This clonotype showed up many times. The genes are TRBV4-2 and TRBJ2-5; TRBD2 aligns across 14 bases. CDR1 is LGHNA, CDR2 YNFKEQ, per germline. Trimming at V came to 2 bases and at J to 2 bases, leaving 13 bases not matched to a gene. The CDR3 sequence is 20 residues long. Here the CDR3 DNA reads TGTGCCAGCAGCCAAAGTCCGGGACTAGCGGGAGAAAATTTTCAAGAGACCCAGTACTTC. Amino acid sequence: CASSQSPGLAGENFQETQYF.

Turning to this clonotype: This sequence may be a read error, since a much larger clone differs from it by one base. The J gene is TRBJ1-6, the V gene TRBV7-6, with D possibly being TRBD1 (5 bases). The CDR3 has 17 residues. Germline CDR1 and CDR2: SGHVS and FNYEAQ. The CDR3 DNA follows: TGTGCCAGCAGCTTAGCGGGGCGGGGTCCCAATAATTCACACCTCCACTTT. Its protein product is CASSLAGRGPNNSHLHF.

This clonotype was observed a handful of times. The CDR3 is CAWRPQAAGELFF. Here the CDR3 DNA reads TGTGCCTGGAGACCCCAGGCGGCCGGGGAGCTGTTTTTT. This chain uses TRBV30 with TRBJ2-2; D gene uncertain. V was clipped by 3 bases and J by 6 bases, with 11 bases between them. Germline CDR1 and CDR2: GTSNPN and SVGIG (reference sequence). The CDR3 is 13 amino acids.

Ten or more counts support this clonotype. The V call is TRBV5-1, the J call TRBJ2-1; no reliable D call. The ends were cut back, 4 bases at V and 3 bases at J, with 14 bases in the middle. The V gene's germline CDR1 is SGHRS and CDR2 YFSETQ. The CDR3 has 15 amino acids. The CDR3 sequence is CASSPIATDYNEQFF. The DNA of the CDR3 is TGCGCCAGCAGCCCGATCGCGACGGACTACAATGAGCAGTTCTTC.